The 8 T cell receptor beta chains listed next were all sequenced from one sample in a study of blood T cell repertoires in COVID-19. Sequencing used immunoSEQ multiplex PCR; TCRdb keeps in-frame clones, though not all of them. The sample carries around 190,000 clones, 75% to 90% recorded once. Sequenced material: peripheral blood. These receptor sequences come from a woman aged 60-70 years with acute or convalescent COVID-19.

This clone has just a few counts. The gene calls are TRBV28 and TRBJ2-2; D not resolved. The V gene's germline CDR1 is MDHEN and CDR2 SYDVKM. Deletions cut 1 base from V and 6 bases from J, with 9 bases between. CDR3 length: 14 residues. CDR3 protein: CASSLSRSAGELFF. Written as DNA, the CDR3 is TGTGCCAGCAGTTTATCGCGGTCCGCCGGGGAGCTGTTTTTT.

The chain combines TRBV11-1 with TRBJ1-1; maybe TRBD1 (5 bases). Germline V gene data show CDR1 as SGHAT and CDR2 as FQDESV (reference sequence). This CDR3 spans 13 amino acids. The V end was cut by 5 bases, the J end by 5 bases, with 12 bases between. CDR3 bases: TGTGCCAGCAGCCGTCCAGGGATAACTGAAGCTTTCTTT. Protein sequence: CASSRPGITEAFF.

This clone was observed a handful of times. This chain links TRBV3-1 (or the pseudogene TRBV3-2) with TRBJ1-2; D is perhaps TRBD1 (5 bases). CDR1 and CDR2 (germline): LGHDT, YNNKEL (reference sequence). CDR3 size: 15 residues. The germline V and J ends were trimmed by 3 bases and 5 bases, with 16 bases remaining between them. CDR3 in amino acids: CASSQGLLVAYGYTF. Written as DNA, the CDR3 is TGTGCCAGCAGCCAGGGGCTACTCGTTGCTTATGGCTACACCTTC.

The rearrangement links TRBV4-2 to TRBJ2-3; possible D gene TRBD2, 6 bases. CDR3 length equals 17 residues. V lost 4 bases to trimming and J lost 6 bases, with 23 bases between them. Germline CDR1 LGHNA, CDR2 YNFKEQ. The CDR3 loop reads CASSLESGGTPLDTQYF. CDR3 nucleotides: TGTGCCAGCAGCCTCGAGTCGGGCGGGACCCCCCTGGATACGCAGTATTTT.

V and J are TRBV11-2 and TRBJ2-7; 14 bases agree with TRBD2. Germline CDR1 SGHAT, CDR2 FQNNGV. Trimming took 5 bases from V and 6 from J; bases not matched to a gene: 18. This CDR3 is 19 amino acids long. CDR3 coding DNA: TGTGCCAGCAGCCCTCACAGGTTACCGGGACTAGCGGGAGCTGGCGAGCAGTACGTC. Protein: CASSPHRLPGLAGAGEQYV.

This chain uses TRBV27 with TRBJ1-4, with a tentative D call TRBD1 (5 bases). Germline lookup yields CDR1 MNHEY and CDR2 SMNVEV (reference sequence). Trimming pared 1 base from V and 8 bases from J, leaving 8 bases between. CDR3 length: 13 residues. The CDR3 DNA reads as TGTGCCAGCAGTTTATTTAAGGGGGAAAAACTGTTTTTT. This sequence encodes CASSLFKGEKLFF.

The rearrangement uses TRBV18 and TRBJ2-1, with 9 bases that match TRBD2. There are 17 residues in the CDR3. Germline V gene data show CDR1 as KGHSH and CDR2 as LQKENI. The V and J ends lost 1 base and 1 base, in that order; junction bases with no gene match: 5. CDR3 nucleotide sequence: TGTGCCAGCTCACCACTTCTAGCGGGGTCGTCCTACAATGAGCAGTTCTTC. It codes for CASSPLLAGSSYNEQFF.

A few counts support this clone. The chain couples TRBV30 to TRBJ1-1; D may be TRBD1 (6 bases). The V end lost 4 bases, the J end lost 4 bases, and 16 bases lay between the germline ends. The CDR3 consists of 14 residues. Germline CDR1 GTSNPN, CDR2 SVGIG (reference sequence). CDR3 protein: CAWKPLTGGTEAFF. The CDR3 DNA follows: TGTGCCTGGAAACCTCTGACAGGCGGCACTGAAGCTTTCTTT. The variable domain in full, with the rest retrieved from reference TRBV30 and TRBJ1-1, is SQTIHQWPATLVQPVGSPLSLECTVEGTSNPNLYWYRQAAGRGLQLLFYSVGIGQISSEVPQNLSASRPQDRQFILSSKKLLLSDSGFYLCAWKPLTGGTEAFFGQGTRLTVV.